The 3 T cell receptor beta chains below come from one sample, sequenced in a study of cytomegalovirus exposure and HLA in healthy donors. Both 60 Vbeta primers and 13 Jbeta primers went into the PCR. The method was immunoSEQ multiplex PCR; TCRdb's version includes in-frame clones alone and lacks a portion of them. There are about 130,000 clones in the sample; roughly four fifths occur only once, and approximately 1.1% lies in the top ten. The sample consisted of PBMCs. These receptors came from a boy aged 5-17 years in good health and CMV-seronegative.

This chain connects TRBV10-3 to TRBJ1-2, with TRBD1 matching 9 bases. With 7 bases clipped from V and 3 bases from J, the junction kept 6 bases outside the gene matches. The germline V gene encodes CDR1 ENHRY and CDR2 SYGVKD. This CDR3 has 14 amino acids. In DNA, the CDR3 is TGTGCCATCAAACAGGGACAGGGCGACTATGGCTACACCTTC. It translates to CAIKQGQGDYGYTF.

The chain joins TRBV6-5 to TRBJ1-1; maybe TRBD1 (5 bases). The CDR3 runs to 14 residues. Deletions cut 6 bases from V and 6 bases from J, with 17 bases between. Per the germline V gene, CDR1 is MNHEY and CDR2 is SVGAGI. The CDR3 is CASRESGREAEAFF. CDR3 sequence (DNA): TGTGCCAGCAGGGAATCCGGCAGGGAGGCTGAAGCTTTCTTT.

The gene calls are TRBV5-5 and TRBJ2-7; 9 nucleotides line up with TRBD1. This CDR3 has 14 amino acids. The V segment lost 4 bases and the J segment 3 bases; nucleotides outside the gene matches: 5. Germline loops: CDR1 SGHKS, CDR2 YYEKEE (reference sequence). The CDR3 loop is CASSPMTGGYEQYF. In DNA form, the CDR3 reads TGTGCCAGCAGCCCAATGACAGGGGGCTACGAGCAGTACTTC. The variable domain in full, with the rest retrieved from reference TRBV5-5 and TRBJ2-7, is DAGVTQSPTHLIKTRGQQVTLRCSPISGHKSVSWYQQVLGQGPQFIFQYYEKEERGRGNFPDRFSARQFPNYSSELNVNALLLGDSALYLCASSPMTGGYEQYFGPGTRLTVT.